A single sample is the source of the 25 T cell receptor beta chains below, sequenced in a study of T cells expressing NK-cell markers. Using the 5' RACE reads, TCRdb records one entry per CDR3 protein without DNA. The sample holds approximately 420,000 distinct CDR3 sequences. The sample taken for sequencing was blood T cells: a sorted CD56 or NKG2C T cell subset, CD4+ or CD8+ T cells, or bulk PBMC T cells (not recorded which). The receptors were sampled from a woman between 50 and 59 years old in good health.

This chain joins TRBV20-1 and TRBJ1-4. The CDR3 runs 15 residues. Germline values: CDR1 DFQATT, CDR2 SNEGSKA (reference sequence). CDR3 sequence: CSARDLESISEKLFF.

The chain carries TRBV12-3 or TRBV12-4 and TRBJ2-1; lacking DNA, the TRBD2 call made by TCRdb goes unchecked. CDR3 length equals 16 residues. The CDR3 spells CASSARKMTSRNEQFF.

The V and J genes are TRBV5-1 and TRBJ2-5. The CDR3 has 13 residues. From germline, CDR1 is SGHRS and CDR2 YFSETQ. This CDR3 is CASSSDNQETQYF.

The gene calls are TRBV3-1 and TRBJ2-4. The CDR3 runs to 15 residues. Germline lookup yields CDR1 LGHDT and CDR2 YNNKEL (reference sequence). CDR3 residues: CASSQQTDPKNIQYF.

The CDR3 sequence: CASSQSWPRTRNTGELFF. V is TRBV3-1 and J is TRBJ2-2; TCRdb's assignment of TRBD1 cannot be checked, as there is no DNA. The germline CDR1 and CDR2 sequences are LGHDT and YNNKEL (reference sequence). This CDR3 is built from 18 residues.

J is TRBJ2-1 and V is TRBV11-2; the TRBD1 assignment by TCRdb is unverifiable without DNA. Germline CDR1 and CDR2: SGHAT and FQNNGV. This CDR3 contains 14 residues. The CDR3 protein is CASSLDRGANEQFF. Using reference TRBV11-2 and TRBJ2-1 for the parts outside the CDR3, the full variable domain is EAGVAQSPRYKIIEKRQSVAFWCNPISGHATLYWYQQILGQGPKLLIQFQNNGVVDDSQLPKDRFSAERLKGVDSTLKIQPAKLEDSAVYLCASSLDRGANEQFFGPGTRLTVL.

This chain links TRBV27 with TRBJ2-7; TCRdb designates TRBD1, a call that cannot be tested without DNA. CDR3 length: 14 residues. The germline CDR1 and CDR2 sequences are MNHEY and SMNVEV (reference sequence). The CDR3 here is CASSLSGTVYEQYF.

Here the CDR3 reads CSASLRGRGEKLFF. The chain has TRBV20-1 and TRBJ1-4; no DNA is available, so the TRBD1 call from TCRdb remains unchecked. Per the germline V gene, CDR1 is DFQATT and CDR2 is SNEGSKA (reference sequence). The CDR3 totals 14 residues.

This rearrangement joins TRBV12-3 or TRBV12-4 to TRBJ1-1. The CDR3 extends over 12 amino acids. The CDR3 loop is CASSMPRLEAFF.

The rearrangement links TRBV6-2 or TRBV6-3 to TRBJ2-3; the D call of TRBD1 rests on TCRdb alone, since no DNA is present to check it. The CDR3 loop spans 15 amino acids. Per the germline V gene, CDR1 is MNHEY and CDR2 is SVGEGT. The CDR3 protein is CASSPGQPSTDTQYF.

The V and J genes are TRBV4-1 and TRBJ1-5; TCRdb reports TRBD1, a call that lacks DNA to check it against. CDR3 length equals 18 residues. Germline values: CDR1 MGHRA, CDR2 YSYEKL. CDR3 sequence reads: CASSQDPGQGAPNQPQHF.

The chain joins TRBV6-5 to TRBJ2-3; the D call from TCRdb, TRBD2, cannot be confirmed without DNA. CDR3 length equals 12 residues. In germline, CDR1 is MNHEY, CDR2 SVGAGI. CDR3 residues: CASRTLADTQYF.

The chain employs TRBV29-1 and TRBJ2-3; TCRdb outputs TRBD2, but without DNA this stays unchecked. The length of the CDR3 is 14 residues. Germline CDR1 is SQVTM and CDR2 is ANQGSEA. The CDR3 is CSVEAGTSGSSQYF.

The V and J genes are TRBV24-1 and TRBJ2-1. The CDR3 consists of 15 residues. Germline V gene sequence: CDR1 KGHDR, CDR2 SFDVKD. CDR3 amino acids: CATSDFSERYNEQFF.

The rearrangement uses TRBV7-9 and TRBJ2-5; the D call from TCRdb, TRBD1, cannot be confirmed without DNA. Germline V CDR1 and CDR2: SEHNR, FQNEAQ (reference sequence). This CDR3 region has 16 residues. The CDR3 spells CASSPGQGAVKETQYF.

The gene calls are TRBV19 and TRBJ2-7. Germline V gene lookup returns CDR1 LNHDA and CDR2 SQIVND (reference sequence). The CDR3 has 14 residues. The CDR3 region is CASSIDPVSYEQYF.

J is TRBJ2-7 and V is TRBV12-3 or TRBV12-4; the TCRdb call, TRBD1, lacks DNA for checking. The length of the CDR3 is 13 residues. This chain's CDR3 is CASASRGAYEQYF.

The chain has TRBV7-9 and TRBJ1-1. The CDR3 has 15 residues. Germline V gives CDR1 SEHNR, CDR2 FQNEAQ (reference sequence). The chain's CDR3 is CASSLDAVRSTEAFF.

This chain connects TRBV24-1 to TRBJ2-3; TCRdb reports TRBD1, a call that lacks DNA to check it against. Looked up from germline, CDR1 is KGHDR and CDR2 is SFDVKD. The CDR3 consists of 15 residues. Here the CDR3 reads CATSVRAGRTDTQYF.

The chain carries TRBV3-1 and TRBJ2-5. From germline, CDR1 is LGHDT and CDR2 YNNKEL (reference sequence). This CDR3 spans 13 amino acids. The CDR3 sequence is CASSQVAEETQYF.

The V call is TRBV20-1, the J call TRBJ2-1; TCRdb's D gene call, TRBD2, goes unchecked for lack of DNA. The germline V gene encodes CDR1 DFQATT and CDR2 SNEGSKA (reference sequence). The CDR3 sequence is 17 residues long. The CDR3 loop reads CSARDFHIAGAYNEQFF.

The rearrangement links TRBV6-4 to TRBJ2-1; TCRdb designates TRBD2, a call that cannot be tested without DNA. The CDR3 is 16 amino acids. Germline V gene sequence: CDR1 MRHNA, CDR2 SNTAGT. CDR3 loop: CASSPGTSPSWNEQFF.

The V gene is TRBV5-1, the J gene TRBJ2-6; no DNA is available, so the TRBD2 call from TCRdb remains unchecked. Germline V CDR1 and CDR2: SGHRS, YFSETQ. The CDR3 loop spans 19 amino acids. The CDR3 sequence: CASSPPKAPILTGANVLTF.

The V gene is TRBV3-1, the J gene TRBJ2-5; without DNA, the TCRdb call of TRBD1 cannot be checked. The CDR3 is 15 amino acids. CDR1 and CDR2 (germline): LGHDT, YNNKEL (reference sequence). CDR3 in amino acids: CASSQAHGISGIRYF.

The rearrangement joins TRBV4-2 to TRBJ1-1; TCRdb's D call, TRBD1, is unchecked because there is no DNA. Germline CDR1 and CDR2: LGHNA and YNFKEQ. The CDR3 has 13 amino acids. CDR3 sequence reads: CASSQVRGEEAFF.